These 20 T cell receptor beta chains originate from one sample sequenced in a study of T-cell reconstitution after alpha-beta-depleted transplantation in children. The library targeted TCRbeta and was prepared with unique molecular identifiers. TCRdb analysed the PCR reads with MiXCR anew, one entry per CDR3 protein. Of about 230,000 distinct CDR3 sequences in the sample, roughly 10% were seen once. The source material was PBMCs from the stem cell graft donor, sampled from the stem cell graft. The origin of the receptors is a human donor who donated a stem cell graft to a child with acute lymphoblastic leukemia.

The V call is TRBV20-1, the J call TRBJ2-1; the match to TRBD2 covers 7 bases. The CDR3 consists of 14 residues. V was clipped by 7 bases and J by 0 bases; unmatched bases: 6. Germline-derived CDR1 and CDR2 are DFQATT and SNEGSKA (reference sequence). CDR3 region: CSGTSGGSYNEQFF. The CDR3 DNA follows: TGCAGTGGAACTTCGGGGGGCTCCTACAATGAGCAGTTCTTC.

A single count supports this clonotype. A much larger clone differs from this one at a single base, so this may be a read error. V usage is TRBV28 and J usage is TRBJ1-6; the D gene is possibly TRBD1 (5 bases). This CDR3 has 13 amino acids. In germline, CDR1 is MDHEN, CDR2 SYDVKM. The CDR3: CACSFLGDSPLHF. DNA for the CDR3: TGTGCCTGCAGTTTTTTGGGGGATTCACCCCTCCACTTT.

This clonotype was counted at least ten times. The chain is built from TRBV12-3 or TRBV12-4 and TRBJ2-2; D not resolved. The V end lost 1 base, the J end lost 5 bases, and 8 bases lay between the germline ends. This CDR3 is built from 14 residues. The CDR3 sequence: CASSLVVGTGELFF. CDR3 nucleotides: TGTGCCAGCAGTTTAGTAGTAGGGACCGGGGAGCTGTTTTTT.

V gene TRBV20-1 combines with J gene TRBJ2-2, with 7 bases matching TRBD2. Germline CDR1 DFQATT, CDR2 SNEGSKA (reference sequence). The junction had 6 bases not matched to a gene; V was cut back by 3 bases and J by 5 bases. The CDR3 consists of 14 residues. CDR3 loop: CSASRGGETGELFF. The CDR3, as DNA: TGCAGTGCTAGTCGTGGGGGGGAAACCGGGGAGCTGTTTTTT.

The chain joins TRBV11-1 to TRBJ1-1, with D possibly being TRBD1 (6 bases). This CDR3 contains 14 residues. V lost 5 bases and J 4 bases, leaving 14 bases between the germline ends. The V gene's germline CDR1 is SGHAT and CDR2 FQDESV (reference sequence). The CDR3 DNA reads TGTGCCAGCAGCCCGGACAGCGGGTTCACTGAAGCTTTCTTT. Encoded protein: CASSPDSGFTEAFF. Looking up the rest from reference TRBV11-1 and TRBJ1-1 gives the full variable domain: EAEVAQSPRYKITEKSQAVAFWCDPISGHATLYWYRQILGQGPELLVQFQDESVVDDSQLPKDRFSAERLKGVDSTLKIQPAELGDSAMYLCASSPDSGFTEAFFGQGTRLTVV.

This clonotype was counted ten times or more. The rearrangement links TRBV19 to TRBJ2-2; 10 bases are shared with TRBD2. The CDR3 extends over 15 amino acids. CDR1 and CDR2 (germline): LNHDA, SQIVND (reference sequence). J lost 4 bases, V lost 9 bases, and 8 bases had no gene match. In nucleotides, the CDR3 is TGTGCCAGCCAGAGCGGGGGGGCGTTCACCGGGGAGCTGTTTTTT. Its protein is CASQSGGAFTGELFF.

The J gene is TRBJ1-1, the V gene TRBV18, with a weak D call TRBD1 (6 bases). Germline V gene data show CDR1 as KGHSH and CDR2 as LQKENI. This CDR3 has 13 amino acids. V lost 2 bases to trimming and J lost 9 bases, with 13 bases between them. In DNA, the CDR3 is TGTGCCAGCTCACCAGGCGGGGGGGCACAAGCTTTCTTT. This codes for CASSPGGGAQAFF. The full variable domain, with the rest looked up from reference TRBV18 and TRBJ1-1, is NAGVMQNPRHLVRRRGQEARLRCSPMKGHSHVYWYRQLPEEGLKFMVYLQKENIIDESGMPKERFSAEFPKEGPSILRIQQVVRGDSAAYFCASSPGGGAQAFFGQGTRLTVV.

This clonotype was seen a few times. The rearrangement joins TRBV2 to TRBJ2-3; D uncertain. Germline CDR1 is SNHLY and CDR2 is FYNNEI. The CDR3 contains 17 residues. V was cut by 1 base and J by 0 bases, with 14 bases left in between. CDR3 bases: TGTGCCAGCAGTGAAGGGATTAGCACCTCTAGCACAGATACGCAGTATTTT. This sequence encodes CASSEGISTSSTDTQYF. The variable domain in full, with the rest retrieved from reference TRBV2 and TRBJ2-3, is EPEVTQTPSHQVTQMGQEVILRCVPISNHLYFYWYRQILGQKVEFLVSFYNNEISEKSEIFDDQFSVERPDGSNFTLKIRSTKLEDSAMYFCASSEGISTSSTDTQYFGPGTRLTVL.

In its sample, this clonotype was seen many times. The gene calls are TRBV5-1 and TRBJ2-5, with a possible D match to TRBD1 (5 bases). This CDR3 has 14 amino acids. The V end lost 4 bases, the J end lost 5 bases, and 15 bases lay between the germline ends. CDR1 is SGHRS, CDR2 YFSETQ, per germline. The CDR3 is CASSPGGARETQYF. In nucleotides, the CDR3 is TGCGCCAGCAGCCCCGGTGGGGCGCGGGAGACCCAGTACTTC.

This chain uses TRBV12-3 or TRBV12-4 with TRBJ2-1; possibly TRBD2 for D (6 bases). V was shortened by 2 bases and J by 9 bases, with 23 bases between the two germline ends. The CDR3 runs to 17 residues. This CDR3 reads CASSLPLARDVPPEQFF. The CDR3 DNA reads as TGTGCCAGCAGTTTACCGCTAGCGAGAGATGTACCCCCTGAGCAGTTCTTC.

The table lists this clonotype with a few counts. The chain has TRBV3-1 and TRBJ2-6; 9 bases are a match to TRBD2. Germline V gene data show CDR1 as LGHDT and CDR2 as YNNKEL (reference sequence). Germline trimming cut 5 bases from V and 1 base from J; bases unmatched to any gene: 9. This CDR3 spans 18 amino acids. As DNA, the CDR3 is TGTGCCAGCAGCTTTCTAGCGGGGAGGGGTTCTGGGGCCAACGTCCTGACTTTC. This encodes CASSFLAGRGSGANVLTF.

The genes are TRBV5-4 and TRBJ2-1; D is perhaps TRBD1 (5 bases). CDR3 size: 16 residues. The V gene lost 4 bases and the J gene lost 0 bases, with 14 bases spanning the gap. Germline V CDR1 and CDR2: SGHNT, YYREEE (reference sequence). CDR3 bases: TGTGCCAGCAGCCGCACAGGTACCCGCTCCTACAATGAGCAGTTCTTC. It encodes CASSRTGTRSYNEQFF.

This chain connects TRBV7-2 to TRBJ2-7, with D hard to call. Germline CDR1 SGHTA, CDR2 FQGNSA. The CDR3 runs to 15 residues. The germline V and J ends were trimmed by 0 bases and 6 bases, with 15 bases remaining between them. Written as DNA, the CDR3 is TGTGCCAGCAGCTTAGCGCTGGATGGGGTCGGCGAGCAGTACTTC. Residues: CASSLALDGVGEQYF.

The rearrangement links TRBV20-1 to TRBJ1-4; possible D gene TRBD1, 5 bases. The CDR3 sequence is 13 residues long. V dropped 5 bases and J dropped 3 bases, with 10 bases sitting between them. CDR1 and CDR2 from the germline V gene are DFQATT and SNEGSKA (reference sequence). In DNA form, the CDR3 reads TGCAGTGCTGGGGGGACCTCTAATGAAAAACTGTTTTTT. This codes for CSAGGTSNEKLFF.

At least ten counts were recorded for this clonotype. This sequence joins TRBV9 and TRBJ2-3, with 9 nucleotides matching TRBD2. The junction had 4 bases not matched to a gene; V was cut back by 2 bases and J by 0 bases. Per the germline V gene, CDR1 is SGDLS and CDR2 is YYNGEE. This CDR3 region has 16 residues. CDR3 residues: CASSVLAGTSTDTQYF. CDR3 coding DNA: TGTGCCAGCAGCGTTCTAGCGGGGACTAGCACAGATACGCAGTATTTT.

This clonotype has a count of ten or more. V gene TRBV15 combines with J gene TRBJ1-5; a possible D gene is TRBD1 (6 bases). Germline lookup yields CDR1 LNHNV and CDR2 YYDKDF (reference sequence). The CDR3 runs to 15 residues. Between the trimmed V and J ends, which lost 4 bases and 6 bases, there was a span of 16 bases. The CDR3 sequence is CATSTRNRVGQPQHF. The CDR3 coding sequence is TGTGCCACCAGCACGCGGAACAGGGTTGGTCAGCCCCAGCATTTT. The full variable domain, its missing parts supplied by reference TRBV15 and TRBJ1-5, is DAMVIQNPRYQVTQFGKPVTLSCSQTLNHNVMYWYQQKSSQAPKLLFHYYDKDFNNEADTPDNFQSRRPNTSFCFLDIRSPGLGDTAMYLCATSTRNRVGQPQHFGDGTRLSIL.

In this sample, this clonotype turned up a few times. The chain is built from TRBV4-3 and TRBJ1-6; tentative D call: TRBD1 (6 bases). The length of the CDR3 is 14 residues. The V gene lost 3 bases and the J gene lost 9 bases, with 12 bases spanning the gap. CDR1 and CDR2 from the germline V gene are LGHNA and YSLEER. The CDR3 nucleotides are TGCGCCAGCAGCCAGAGGGGGGCAGGTTCACCCCTCCACTTT. Protein product: CASSQRGAGSPLHF.

The CDR3 DNA reads TGCGCCAGCAGCTTGGGTATAGGGCAGATCGACACTGAAGCTTTCTTT. This gives the protein CASSLGIGQIDTEAFF. J is TRBJ1-1 and V is TRBV5-1; no reliable D call. Trimming took off 0 bases at V and 3 bases at J, with 15 bases between the two ends. This CDR3 spans 16 amino acids. The germline gives CDR1 SGHRS, CDR2 YFSETQ.

The chain employs TRBV18 and TRBJ2-2, with TRBD2 matching 7 bases. CDR1 KGHSH and CDR2 LQKENI come from the germline V gene. The trim removed 4 bases at V and 3 bases at J, leaving 2 bases unmatched. The CDR3 loop spans 14 amino acids. The CDR3 region is CASSRSGDTGELFF. The CDR3 coding sequence is TGTGCCAGCTCACGGAGCGGGGACACCGGGGAGCTGTTTTTT.

The CDR3 region is CATSHRSLSYEQYF. For the CDR3, the DNA is TGTGCCACCAGCCACAGGAGTCTATCCTACGAGCAGTACTTC. The chain is built from TRBV15 and TRBJ2-7; a possible D gene is TRBD1 (5 bases). This CDR3 has 14 amino acids. Germline-derived CDR1 and CDR2 are LNHNV and YYDKDF (reference sequence). V dropped 5 bases and J dropped 1 base, with 12 bases sitting between them.